Shown below are 15 T cell receptor beta chains from a single sample sequenced in a study of Graves' ophthalmopathy and Graves' hyperthyroidism. Beta-chain TCR CDR3 regions were amplified from RNA transcripts. First-round RT-PCR relied on HTBI primers, and a second-round multiplex PCR came next. TCRdb reprocessed the multiplex PCR reads via MiXCR and lists one record per CDR3 protein. The profile shows just over 600,000 distinct CDR3 sequences, 20% to 25% of them singletons. Sequenced material: peripheral blood. These receptors all stem from a woman in her late teens or twenties with stable Graves' hyperthyroidism. Some clones in this sample may be carry-over from other donors' samples.

This clonotype was found many times. J is TRBJ1-1 and V is TRBV20-1; TRBD1 matches at 9 bases. CDR3 length: 14 amino acids. J lost 6 bases, V lost 4 bases, and 9 bases had no gene match. Germline-derived CDR1 and CDR2 are DFQATT and SNEGSKA (reference sequence). In nucleotides, the CDR3 is TGCAGTGCTAACACCGGGACAGGGCCCCCTGAAGCTTTCTTT. It specifies CSANTGTGPPEAFF.

The V and J genes are TRBV12-3 or TRBV12-4 and TRBJ1-3; tentatively, D is TRBD1 (5 bases). The CDR3 has 14 residues. V was cut by 6 bases and J by 0 bases, with 9 bases left in between. This CDR3 reads CASRSGHSGNTIYF. DNA for the CDR3: TGTGCCAGCAGGTCAGGACACTCTGGAAACACCATATATTTT.

This clonotype has at least ten counts. The chain carries TRBV15 and TRBJ2-2; possibly TRBD1 for D (5 bases). The CDR3 sequence is 15 residues long. V shed 0 bases and J shed 0 bases, with 5 bases lying between them. In germline, CDR1 is LNHNV, CDR2 YYDKDF (reference sequence). The CDR3 nucleotides are TGTGCCACCAGCAGAGACAGGGCGAACACCGGGGAGCTGTTTTTT. As protein: CATSRDRANTGELFF.

This clonotype was detected ten times or more. The chain couples TRBV20-1 to TRBJ2-5; TRBD2 aligns across 11 bases. From germline, CDR1 is DFQATT and CDR2 SNEGSKA (reference sequence). The CDR3 has 14 amino acids. The ends lost 4 bases at V and 3 bases at J; junction bases unmatched: 4. For the CDR3, the DNA is TGCAGTGCTATTAGCGGGAGGGCTGAAGAGACCCAGTACTTC. This sequence encodes CSAISGRAEETQYF.

This clonotype came up many times. V is TRBV20-1 and J is TRBJ2-7; 9 bases map to TRBD2. The CDR3 has 12 amino acids. With V trimmed by 6 bases and J by 3 bases, 3 bases remained unmatched. Looked up from germline, CDR1 is DFQATT and CDR2 is SNEGSKA (reference sequence). The DNA for the CDR3 is TGCAGTGCAGCTAGCGGGAACTACGAGCAGTACTTC. This sequence encodes CSAASGNYEQYF.

V usage is TRBV6-1 and J usage is TRBJ2-2; 7 bases are shared with TRBD1. The CDR3 has 14 amino acids. CDR1 and CDR2 from the germline V gene are MNHNS and SASEGT. V lost 4 bases, J lost 7 bases, and 6 bases stayed unmatched. CDR3 coding DNA: TGTGCCAGCAGTGCCCTGACAGGGCACGGGGAGCTGTTTTTT. It yields the protein CASSALTGHGELFF.

This clonotype was picked up many times. The chain has TRBV6-5 and TRBJ1-2, with D perhaps matching TRBD1 (5 bases). Trimming shortened V by 2 bases and J by 5 bases, and 12 bases separated the two germline ends. Germline V CDR1 and CDR2: MNHEY, SVGAGI. The CDR3 spans 14 residues. The CDR3 sequence is CASSYGGTPYGYTF. The CDR3 DNA sequence: TGTGCCAGCAGTTACGGAGGGACCCCTTATGGCTACACCTTC.

This clonotype was counted a few times. The chain is built from TRBV6-1 and TRBJ1-2; D possibly corresponds to TRBD1 (6 bases). The CDR3 is made up of 15 amino acids. The V end lost 8 bases, the J end lost 2 bases, and 18 bases lay between the germline ends. Per germline, CDR1 MNHNS and CDR2 SASEGT. The CDR3 here is CASCRRGISNYGYTF. For the CDR3, the DNA is TGTGCCAGCTGTCGGAGGGGGATCTCAAACTATGGCTACACCTTC.

This clonotype appeared many times. V gene TRBV20-1 combines with J gene TRBJ1-6, with D unresolved. V shed 6 bases and J shed 9 bases, with 15 bases lying between them. CDR1 is DFQATT, CDR2 SNEGSKA, per germline (reference sequence). CDR3 size: 13 residues. The CDR3 nucleotides read TGCAGTGCAACGGTAGAGCTTGGTTCACCCCTCCACTTT. Its protein is CSATVELGSPLHF.

This clonotype showed up many times. V is TRBV7-3 and J is TRBJ1-1; weak D call: TRBD1 (5 bases). This CDR3 is 18 amino acids long. Germline CDR1 and CDR2: SGHTA and FQGTGA. V lost 0 bases and J 2 bases, leaving 19 bases between the germline ends. The CDR3 loop reads CASSLTFLPGRINTEAFF. The CDR3 DNA is TGTGCCAGCAGCTTAACGTTCCTTCCAGGGCGGATAAACACTGAAGCTTTCTTT.

The genes are TRBV3-1 and TRBJ2-7; D may be TRBD1 (5 bases). Germline V gene sequence: CDR1 LGHDT, CDR2 YNNKEL (reference sequence). This CDR3 has 13 residues. V was clipped by 2 bases and J by 6 bases, with 11 bases between them. The CDR3 bases are TGTGCCAGCAGCCAAACAGGTACGACCGAGCAGTACTTC. It specifies CASSQTGTTEQYF.

V is TRBV6-1 and J is TRBJ1-2; D gene unclear. This CDR3 is built from 13 residues. Germline lookup yields CDR1 MNHNS and CDR2 SASEGT. V was cut by 8 bases and J by 7 bases, with 17 bases left in between. CDR3 nucleotides: TGTGCCAGCGGTCATCAGAAAAGTTCTGGCTACACCTTC. Encoded protein: CASGHQKSSGYTF.

This clonotype was found many times. V and J are TRBV24-1 and TRBJ1-5; possibly TRBD1 for D (5 bases). Per germline, CDR1 KGHDR and CDR2 SFDVKD. V gave up 4 bases and J gave up 0 bases, with 6 bases separating them. This CDR3 has 14 residues. DNA of the CDR3: TGTGCCACCAGTGAGGGGGATAGCAATCAGCCCCAGCATTTT. This gives the protein CATSEGDSNQPQHF.

Many counts were recorded for this clonotype. V and J are TRBV10-1 and TRBJ1-1; no clear D gene. With 1 base removed from V and 4 bases from J, the gap between germline ends came to 10 bases. The germline CDR1 and CDR2 sequences are WNHNN and SYGVQD (reference sequence). The CDR3 contains 14 residues. The CDR3 here is CASSEYRKGTEAFF. Written as DNA, the CDR3 is TGCGCCAGCAGTGAGTATAGGAAGGGCACTGAAGCTTTCTTT.

A word on this clonotype: A much larger clone differs by one base, so this may be a read error. In DNA form, the CDR3 reads TGTGCCAGCAGCTCCGGCGAGGGGATATGGGAGACCCGGTACTTC. Its protein product is CASSSGEGIWETRYF. The J gene is TRBJ2-5, the V gene TRBV7-6; D assignment may be TRBD1 or TRBD2 (5 bases each). Germline V CDR1 and CDR2: SGHVS, FNYEAQ. CDR3 length: 15 amino acids.